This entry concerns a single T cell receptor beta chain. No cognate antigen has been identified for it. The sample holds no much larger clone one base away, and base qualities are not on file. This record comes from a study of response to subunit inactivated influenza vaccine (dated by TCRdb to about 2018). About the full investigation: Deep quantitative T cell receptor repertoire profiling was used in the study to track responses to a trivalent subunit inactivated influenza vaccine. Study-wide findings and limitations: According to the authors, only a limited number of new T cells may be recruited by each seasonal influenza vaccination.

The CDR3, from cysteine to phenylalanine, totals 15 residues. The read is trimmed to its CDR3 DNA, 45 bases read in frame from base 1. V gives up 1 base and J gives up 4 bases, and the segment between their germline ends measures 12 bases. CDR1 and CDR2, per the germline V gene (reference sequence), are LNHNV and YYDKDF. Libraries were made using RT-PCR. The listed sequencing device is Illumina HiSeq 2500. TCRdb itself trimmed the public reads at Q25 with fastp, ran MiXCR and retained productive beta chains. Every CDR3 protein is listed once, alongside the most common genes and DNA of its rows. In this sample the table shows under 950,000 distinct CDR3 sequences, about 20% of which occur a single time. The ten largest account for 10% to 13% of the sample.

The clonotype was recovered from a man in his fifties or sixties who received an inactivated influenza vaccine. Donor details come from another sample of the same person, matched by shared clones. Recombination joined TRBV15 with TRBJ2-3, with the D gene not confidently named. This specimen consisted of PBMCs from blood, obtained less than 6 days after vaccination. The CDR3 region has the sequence CATSRGGTGSDTQYF. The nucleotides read TGTGCCACCAGCAGAGGCGGAACGGGCTCAGATACGCAGTATTTT.